Described below is a single T cell receptor beta chain sequence and its context. The data are from a study of blood T cell repertoires in COVID-19. Study as a whole: The samples span acute and convalescent COVID-19 from the United States, Italy and Spain. Sources were T cells, B-cell-depleted T cells, or PBMCs; the material itself was cDNA or gDNA.

Original processing methods: Nucleated cell counts were estimated from reference gene primer amplification. The method was immunoSEQ multiplex PCR; TCRdb's version includes in-frame clones alone and lacks a portion of them. V, J and clone size are taken as reported in that table, and D and trimming were inferred from the DNA itself. The repertoire holds more than 250,000 clones, with over 70% as singletons. V lost 4 bases to trimming and J lost 2 bases; unmatched junction nucleotides: 6. The CDR3 runs 15 residues. Looked up from germline, CDR1 is SGDLS and CDR2 is YYNGEE. The sequencing sample was made of peripheral blood. This chain links TRBV9 with TRBJ2-1; 7 bases match TRBD1. The TCR originated in a human donor in a cohort sampled during active COVID-19. CDR3 nucleotide sequence: TGTGCCAGCAGCCAAACGGGGACAGCCTACAATGAGCAGTTCTTC. This encodes CASSQTGTAYNEQFF.